The count of the clone carrying this T cell receptor (beta chain) is one. Its antigen is currently unknown. The data belong to a study of identifying expanded T cells in peripheral blood. General observations from the study: Technical replicates showed around 1.2 changed clones; roughly two weeks roughly 15; four weeks 19. Variance in clone template counts between approximately two-week samples significantly increased with total template count across all healthy donors.

Trimming took 5 bases from V and 3 from J, leaving 11 bases between them. This CDR3 has 14 residues. The germline CDR1 and CDR2 sequences are SGHAT and FQNNGV. Repertoires were generated with immunoSEQ multiplex PCR, while TCRdb's copy carries only in-frame clones and drops some. The table records 70,000 to 100,000 clones, around 90% of them present only once. Collection occurred without any documented infections or immune events in donors. The TCR originated in a person between 18 and 70 years old in good health. The genes are TRBV11-2 and TRBJ1-5; D remains unclear. The sequenced sample consisted of blood. CDR3 sequence reads: CASSPGTLNQPQHF. Written as DNA, the CDR3 is TGTGCCAGCAGCCCAGGTACCCTCAATCAGCCCCAGCATTTT.